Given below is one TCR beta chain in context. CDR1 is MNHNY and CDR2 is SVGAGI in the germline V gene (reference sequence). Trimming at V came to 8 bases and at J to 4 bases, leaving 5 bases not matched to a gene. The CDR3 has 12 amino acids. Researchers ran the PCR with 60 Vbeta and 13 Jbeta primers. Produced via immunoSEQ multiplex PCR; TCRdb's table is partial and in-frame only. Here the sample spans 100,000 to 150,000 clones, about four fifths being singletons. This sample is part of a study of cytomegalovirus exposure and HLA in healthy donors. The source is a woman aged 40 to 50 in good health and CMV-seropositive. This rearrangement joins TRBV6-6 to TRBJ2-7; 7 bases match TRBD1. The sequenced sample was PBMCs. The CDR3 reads CASATGTYEQYF. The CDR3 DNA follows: TGTGCCAGCGCGACAGGGACATACGAGCAGTACTTC.